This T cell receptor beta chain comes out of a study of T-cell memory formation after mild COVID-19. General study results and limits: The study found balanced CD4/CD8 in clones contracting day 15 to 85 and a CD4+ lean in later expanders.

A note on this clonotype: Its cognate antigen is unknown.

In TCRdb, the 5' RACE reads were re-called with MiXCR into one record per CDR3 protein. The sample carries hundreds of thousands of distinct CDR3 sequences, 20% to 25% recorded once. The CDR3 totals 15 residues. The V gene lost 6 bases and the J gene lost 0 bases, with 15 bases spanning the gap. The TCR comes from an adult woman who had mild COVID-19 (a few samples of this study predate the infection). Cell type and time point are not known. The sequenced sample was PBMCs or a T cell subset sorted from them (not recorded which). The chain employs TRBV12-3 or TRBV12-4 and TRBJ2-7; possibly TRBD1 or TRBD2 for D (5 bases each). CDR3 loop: CASSLPGRSSYEQYF. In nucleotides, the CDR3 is TGTGCCAGCAGCCTCCCGGGACGTAGCTCCTACGAGCAGTACTTC.